This T cell receptor beta chain was retrieved from a study of blood T cell repertoires in COVID-19. Study summary: Acute and convalescent COVID-19 specimens originated in the United States, Italy and Spain.

Enrollment of patients from Seattle took place during active infection, with longitudinal follow-up. Assay: immunoSEQ multiplex PCR; the TCRdb copy retains only in-frame clones and omits some. Seen here are 250,000 to 300,000 clones, approximately 86% observed once, and the top ten hold around 13%. V gave up 4 bases and J gave up 2 bases; unmatched junction bases: 5. Per germline, CDR1 SGHDT and CDR2 YYEEEE. The CDR3 consists of 16 residues. This clone appeared a single time. The sequence was obtained from a woman in her 70s with COVID-19, enrolled during active disease. Sequencing was done on a sample of peripheral blood. The chain has TRBV5-6 and TRBJ2-5; 13 bases line up with TRBD2. The chain's CDR3 is CASSQPGLAGQETQYF. DNA of the CDR3: TGTGCCAGCAGCCAACCGGGACTAGCGGGACAAGAGACCCAGTACTTC.